These 2 T cell receptor beta chains originate from one sample sequenced in a study of blood T cell repertoires in COVID-19 (dated by TCRdb to 2020 to 2022). Library generation was performed with the immunoSEQ multiplex PCR assay. Imported from immuneACCESS, the table was reduced by TCRdb to in-frame sequences with V and J called. These copies leave out some clones; in studies compared against another copy, an unresolved V gene accounts for under half, and the cause of the remainder is not known. This sample is represented by fewer than 250,000 clones; approximately 87% of them were singletons. About 2.2% of the sample belongs to the ten largest clones. The sequenced sample was peripheral blood. The receptors originated from a woman aged 50 to 60 with acute or convalescent COVID-19.

With respect to this clone: The sample contains more than one DNA sequence encoding this CDR3. The rearrangement uses TRBV5-1 and TRBJ1-3; 7 bases match TRBD1. The V segment lost 0 bases and the J segment 4 bases; nucleotides outside the gene matches: 1. The CDR3 is 14 residues long. CDR1 and CDR2 (germline): SGHRS, YFSETQ. CDR3 residues: CASSLVGQGNTIYF. The DNA of the CDR3 is TGCGCCAGCAGCTTGGTGGGACAGGGAAACACCATATATTTT.

The V gene is TRBV12-5, the J gene TRBJ2-5, with D tentatively TRBD2 (6 bases). The CDR3 is 16 residues long. Germline assignment: CDR1 LGHNT and CDR2 FRNRAP. V was clipped by 0 bases and J by 2 bases, with 13 bases between them. CDR3 bases: TGTGCTAGTGGTTTGGTGGGGACTCCCGGACAAGAGACCCAGTACTTC. Residues: CASGLVGTPGQETQYF.